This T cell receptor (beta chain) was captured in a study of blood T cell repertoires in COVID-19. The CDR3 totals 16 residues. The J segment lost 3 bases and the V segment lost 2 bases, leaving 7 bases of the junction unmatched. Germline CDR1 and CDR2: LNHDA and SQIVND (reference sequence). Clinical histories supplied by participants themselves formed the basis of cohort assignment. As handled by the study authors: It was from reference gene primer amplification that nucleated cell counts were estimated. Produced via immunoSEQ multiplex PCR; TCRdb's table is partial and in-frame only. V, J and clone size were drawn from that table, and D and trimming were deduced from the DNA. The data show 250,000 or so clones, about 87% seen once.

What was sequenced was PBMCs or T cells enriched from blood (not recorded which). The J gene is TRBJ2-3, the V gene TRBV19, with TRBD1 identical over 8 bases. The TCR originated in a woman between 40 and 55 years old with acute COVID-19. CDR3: CASSIRQGWRTDTQYF. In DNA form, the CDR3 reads TGTGCCAGTAGTATACGACAGGGGTGGCGGACAGATACGCAGTATTTT.